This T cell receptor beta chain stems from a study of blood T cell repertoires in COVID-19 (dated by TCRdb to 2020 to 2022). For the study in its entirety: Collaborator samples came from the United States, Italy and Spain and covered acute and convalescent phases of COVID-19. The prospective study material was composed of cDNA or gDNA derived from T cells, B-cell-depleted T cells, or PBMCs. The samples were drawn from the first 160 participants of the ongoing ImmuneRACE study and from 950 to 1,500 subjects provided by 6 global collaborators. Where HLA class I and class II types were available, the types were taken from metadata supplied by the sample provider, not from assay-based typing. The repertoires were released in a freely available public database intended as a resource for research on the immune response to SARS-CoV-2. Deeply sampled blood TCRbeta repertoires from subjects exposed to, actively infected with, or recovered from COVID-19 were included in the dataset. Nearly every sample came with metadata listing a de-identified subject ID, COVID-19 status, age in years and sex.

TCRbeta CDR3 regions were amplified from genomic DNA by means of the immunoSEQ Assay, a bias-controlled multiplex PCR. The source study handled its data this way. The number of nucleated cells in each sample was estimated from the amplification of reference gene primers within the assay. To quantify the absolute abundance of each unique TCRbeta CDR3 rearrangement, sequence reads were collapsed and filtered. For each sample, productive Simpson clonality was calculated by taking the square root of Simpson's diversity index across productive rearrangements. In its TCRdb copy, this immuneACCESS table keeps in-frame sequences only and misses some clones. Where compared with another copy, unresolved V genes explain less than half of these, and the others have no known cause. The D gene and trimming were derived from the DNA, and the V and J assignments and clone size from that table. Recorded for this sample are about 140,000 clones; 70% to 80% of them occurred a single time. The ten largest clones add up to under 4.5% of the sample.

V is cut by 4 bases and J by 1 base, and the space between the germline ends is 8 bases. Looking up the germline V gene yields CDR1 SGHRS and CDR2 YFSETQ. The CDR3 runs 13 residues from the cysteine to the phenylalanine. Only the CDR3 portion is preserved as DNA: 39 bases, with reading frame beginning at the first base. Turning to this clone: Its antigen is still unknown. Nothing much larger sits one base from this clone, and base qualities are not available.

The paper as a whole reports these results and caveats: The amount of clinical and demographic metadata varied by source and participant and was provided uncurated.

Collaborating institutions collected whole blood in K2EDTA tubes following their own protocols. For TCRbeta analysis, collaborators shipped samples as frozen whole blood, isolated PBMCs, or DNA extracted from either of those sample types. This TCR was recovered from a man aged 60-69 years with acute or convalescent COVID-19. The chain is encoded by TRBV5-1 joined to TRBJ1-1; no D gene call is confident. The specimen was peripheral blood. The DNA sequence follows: TGCGCCAGCAGCAAAACGAGGAACACTGAAGCTTTCTTT. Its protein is CASSKTRNTEAFF.